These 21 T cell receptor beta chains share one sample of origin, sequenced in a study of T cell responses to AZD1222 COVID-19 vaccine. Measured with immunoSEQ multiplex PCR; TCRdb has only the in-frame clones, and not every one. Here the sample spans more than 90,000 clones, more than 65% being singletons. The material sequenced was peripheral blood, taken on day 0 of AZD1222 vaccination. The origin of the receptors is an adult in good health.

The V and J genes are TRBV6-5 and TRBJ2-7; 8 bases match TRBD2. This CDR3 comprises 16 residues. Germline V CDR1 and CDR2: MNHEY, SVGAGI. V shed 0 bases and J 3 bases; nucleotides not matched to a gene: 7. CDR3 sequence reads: CASSYSIAGPYYEQYF. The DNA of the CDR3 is TGTGCCAGCAGTTACTCTATAGCGGGGCCTTACTACGAGCAGTACTTC.

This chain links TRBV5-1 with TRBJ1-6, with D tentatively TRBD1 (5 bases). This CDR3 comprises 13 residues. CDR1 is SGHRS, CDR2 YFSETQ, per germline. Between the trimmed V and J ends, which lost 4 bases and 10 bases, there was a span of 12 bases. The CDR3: CASSPQGVSPLHF. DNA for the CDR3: TGCGCCAGCAGCCCCCAGGGTGTGTCACCCCTCCACTTT.

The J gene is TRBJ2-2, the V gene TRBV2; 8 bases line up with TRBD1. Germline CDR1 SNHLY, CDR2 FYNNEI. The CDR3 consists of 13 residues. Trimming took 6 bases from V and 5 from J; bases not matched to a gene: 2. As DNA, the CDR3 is TGTGCCAGCAGGGGACAGGCGACCGGGGAGCTGTTTTTT. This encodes CASRGQATGELFF.

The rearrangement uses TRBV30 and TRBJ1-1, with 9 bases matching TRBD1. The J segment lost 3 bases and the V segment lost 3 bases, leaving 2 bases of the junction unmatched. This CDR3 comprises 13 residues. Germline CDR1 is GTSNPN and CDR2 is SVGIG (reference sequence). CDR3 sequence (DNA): TGTGCCTGGAGCGGACAGGGGTACACTGAAGCTTTCTTT. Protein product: CAWSGQGYTEAFF.

CDR3 in amino acids: CATGRDSAYNEQFF. The CDR3, as DNA: TGTGCCACCGGGCGGGACTCTGCCTACAATGAGCAGTTCTTC. This chain uses TRBV6-5 with TRBJ2-1; possibly TRBD2 for D (6 bases). This CDR3 contains 14 residues. Looked up from germline, CDR1 is MNHEY and CDR2 is SVGAGI. V dropped 10 bases and J dropped 2 bases, with 15 bases sitting between them.

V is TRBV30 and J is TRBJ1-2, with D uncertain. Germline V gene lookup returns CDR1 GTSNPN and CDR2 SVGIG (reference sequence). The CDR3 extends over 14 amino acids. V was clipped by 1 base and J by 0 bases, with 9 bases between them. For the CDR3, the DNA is TGTGCCTGGAGTGGAAGGGCCTCTAACTATGGCTACACCTTC. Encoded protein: CAWSGRASNYGYTF.

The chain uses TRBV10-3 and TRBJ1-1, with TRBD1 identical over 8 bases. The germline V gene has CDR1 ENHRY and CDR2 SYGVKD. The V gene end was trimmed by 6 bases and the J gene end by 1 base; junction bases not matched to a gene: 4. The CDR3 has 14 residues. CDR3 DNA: TGTGCCATCAGACAGGGGGTGGGGAACACTGAAGCTTTCTTT. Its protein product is CAIRQGVGNTEAFF.

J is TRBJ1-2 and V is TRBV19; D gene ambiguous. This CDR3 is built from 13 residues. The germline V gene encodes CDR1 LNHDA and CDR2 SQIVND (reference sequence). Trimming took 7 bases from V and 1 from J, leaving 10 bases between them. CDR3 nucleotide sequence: TGTGCCAGTACTCGCTCCGTTAACTATGGCTACACCTTC. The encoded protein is CASTRSVNYGYTF.

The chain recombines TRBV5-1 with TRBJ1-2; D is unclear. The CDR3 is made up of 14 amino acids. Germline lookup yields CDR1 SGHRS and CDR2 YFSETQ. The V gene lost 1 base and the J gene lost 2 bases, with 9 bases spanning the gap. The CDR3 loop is CASSLNTGNYGYTF. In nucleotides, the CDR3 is TGCGCCAGCAGCTTGAATACCGGGAACTATGGCTACACCTTC.

In DNA form, the CDR3 reads TGCAGCGCGCACCGGGACAGGGTTTATCACCCTGGAAACACCATATATTTT. Translating gives CSAHRDRVYHPGNTIYF. The V and J genes are TRBV29-1 and TRBJ1-3; 9 nucleotides agree with TRBD1. Germline loops: CDR1 SQVTM, CDR2 ANQGSEA. This CDR3 has 17 residues. Unmatched junction bases numbered 15, after V lost 7 bases and J lost 2 bases.

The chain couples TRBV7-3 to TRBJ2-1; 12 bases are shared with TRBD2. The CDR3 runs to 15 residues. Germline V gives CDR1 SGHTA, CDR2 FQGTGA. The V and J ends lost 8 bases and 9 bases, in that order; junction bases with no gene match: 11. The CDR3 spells CASGPSGRARVEQFF. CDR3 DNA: TGTGCCAGCGGACCTAGCGGGAGGGCGCGGGTTGAGCAGTTCTTC. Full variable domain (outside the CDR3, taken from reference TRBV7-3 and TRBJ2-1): GAGVSQTPSNKVTEKGKYVELRCDPISGHTALYWYRQSLGQGPEFLIYFQGTGAADDSGLPNDRFFAVRPEGSVSTLKIQRTERGDSAVYLCASGPSGRARVEQFFGPGTRLTVL.

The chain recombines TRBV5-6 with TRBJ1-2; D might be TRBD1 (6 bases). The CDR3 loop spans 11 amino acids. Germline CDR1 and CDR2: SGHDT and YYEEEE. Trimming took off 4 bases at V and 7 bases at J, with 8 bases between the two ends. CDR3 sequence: CASSVGGGYTF. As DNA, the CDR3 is TGTGCCAGCAGCGTAGGGGGTGGCTACACCTTC.

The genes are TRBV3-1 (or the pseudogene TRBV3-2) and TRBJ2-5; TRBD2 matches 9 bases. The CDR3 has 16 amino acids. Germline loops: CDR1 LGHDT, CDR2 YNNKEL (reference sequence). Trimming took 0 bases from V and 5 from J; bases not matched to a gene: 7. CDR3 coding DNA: TGTGCCAGCAGCCAAGAGGTAGCGGGAGTCTGGGAGACCCAGTACTTC. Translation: CASSQEVAGVWETQYF.

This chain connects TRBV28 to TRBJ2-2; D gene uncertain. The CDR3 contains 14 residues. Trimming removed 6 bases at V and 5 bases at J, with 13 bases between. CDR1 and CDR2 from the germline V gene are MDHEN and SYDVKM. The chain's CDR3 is CASSPHVETGELFF. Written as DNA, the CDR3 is TGTGCCAGCAGCCCGCACGTGGAGACCGGGGAGCTGTTTTTT. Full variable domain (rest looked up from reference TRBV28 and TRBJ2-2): DVKVTQSSRYLVKRTGEKVFLECVQDMDHENMFWYRQDPGLGLRLIYFSYDVKMKEKGDIPEGYSVSREKKERFSLILESASTNQTSMYLCASSPHVETGELFFGEGSRLTVL.

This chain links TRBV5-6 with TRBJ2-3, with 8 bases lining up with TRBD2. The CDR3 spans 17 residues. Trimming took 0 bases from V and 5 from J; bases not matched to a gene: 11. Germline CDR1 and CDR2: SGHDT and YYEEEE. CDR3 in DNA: TGTGCCAGCAGCTTGGGTCCGGCTAGCGGGCGTCAAGATACGCAGTATTTT. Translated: CASSLGPASGRQDTQYF.

The CDR3 nucleotides are TGTGCCAGCAGCCCCGTTGGACAGGGGGGCTACAATGAGCAGTTCTTC. This codes for CASSPVGQGGYNEQFF. V usage is TRBV7-9 and J usage is TRBJ2-1; TRBD1 matches at 10 bases. Germline V CDR1 and CDR2: SEHNR, FQNEAQ (reference sequence). V was clipped by 5 bases and J by 3 bases; unmatched bases: 7. The CDR3 has 16 amino acids.

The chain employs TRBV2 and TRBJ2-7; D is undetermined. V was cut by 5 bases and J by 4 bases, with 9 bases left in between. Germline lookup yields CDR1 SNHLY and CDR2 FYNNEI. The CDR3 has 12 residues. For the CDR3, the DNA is TGTGCCAGCAGTCGGTCCTCATACGAGCAGTACTTC. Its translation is CASSRSSYEQYF.

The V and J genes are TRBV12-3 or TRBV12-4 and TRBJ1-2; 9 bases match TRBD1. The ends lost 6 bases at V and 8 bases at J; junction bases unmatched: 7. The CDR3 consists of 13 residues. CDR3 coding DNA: TGTGCCAGCAGACCCCAAGACAGGGGGGGCTACACCTTC. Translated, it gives CASRPQDRGGYTF.

CDR3 region: CASSQSRGDVYEQFF. Here the CDR3 DNA reads TGTGCCAGCAGCCAATCCAGGGGAGATGTATATGAGCAGTTCTTC. The V and J genes are TRBV3-1 (or the pseudogene TRBV3-2) and TRBJ2-1; D is possibly TRBD1 (6 bases). The V and J ends lost 2 bases and 8 bases respectively, with 16 bases between them. CDR1 is LGHDT, CDR2 YNNKEL, per germline (reference sequence). The CDR3 extends over 15 amino acids.

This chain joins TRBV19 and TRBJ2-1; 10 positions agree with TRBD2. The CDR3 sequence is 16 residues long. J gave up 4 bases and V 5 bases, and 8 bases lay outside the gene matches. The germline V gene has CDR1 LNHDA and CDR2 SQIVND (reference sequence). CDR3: CASSSLAGALYNEQFF. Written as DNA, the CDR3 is TGTGCCAGTAGTTCCCTAGCGGGGGCGTTATACAATGAGCAGTTCTTC.

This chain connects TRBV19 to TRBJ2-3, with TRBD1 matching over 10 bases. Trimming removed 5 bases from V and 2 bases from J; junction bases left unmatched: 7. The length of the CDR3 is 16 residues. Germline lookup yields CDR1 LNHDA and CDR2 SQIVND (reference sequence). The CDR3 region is CASSPSGTGDTDTQYF. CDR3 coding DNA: TGTGCCAGTAGTCCATCAGGGACAGGGGACACAGATACGCAGTATTTT.